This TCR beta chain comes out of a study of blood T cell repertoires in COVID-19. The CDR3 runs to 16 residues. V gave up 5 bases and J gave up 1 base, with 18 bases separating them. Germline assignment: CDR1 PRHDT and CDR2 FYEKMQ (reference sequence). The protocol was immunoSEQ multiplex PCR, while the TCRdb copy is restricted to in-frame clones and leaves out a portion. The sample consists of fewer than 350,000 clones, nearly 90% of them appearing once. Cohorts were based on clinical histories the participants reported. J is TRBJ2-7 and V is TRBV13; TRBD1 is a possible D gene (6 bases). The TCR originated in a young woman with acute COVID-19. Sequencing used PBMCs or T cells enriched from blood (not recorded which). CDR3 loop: CASSPNRDHLSYEQYF. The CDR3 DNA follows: TGTGCCAGCAGCCCCAACAGGGACCACTTATCCTACGAGCAGTACTTC.